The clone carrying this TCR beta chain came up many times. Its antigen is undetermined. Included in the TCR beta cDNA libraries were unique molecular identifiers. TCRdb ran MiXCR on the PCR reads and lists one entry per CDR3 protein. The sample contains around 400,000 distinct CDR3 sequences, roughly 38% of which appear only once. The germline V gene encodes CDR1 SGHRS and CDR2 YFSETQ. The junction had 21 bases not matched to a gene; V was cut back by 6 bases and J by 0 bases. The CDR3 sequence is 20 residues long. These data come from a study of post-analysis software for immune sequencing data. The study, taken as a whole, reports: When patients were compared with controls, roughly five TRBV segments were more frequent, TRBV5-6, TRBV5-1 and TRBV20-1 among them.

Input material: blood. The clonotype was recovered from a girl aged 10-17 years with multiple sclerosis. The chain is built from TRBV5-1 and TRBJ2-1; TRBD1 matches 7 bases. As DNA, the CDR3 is TGCGCCAGCAACCCAGCCCCGGGACAGATCGTAGGAAGCTCCTACAATGAGCAGTTCTTC. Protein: CASNPAPGQIVGSSYNEQFF.